The rows below give T cell receptor beta chains drawn from one sample of a study of cytomegalovirus exposure and HLA in healthy donors. This table comes from immunoSEQ multiplex PCR, and its TCRdb copy is limited to in-frame clones, with some not included. The data contain around 150,000 clones, roughly 90% of them singletons. What was sequenced was PBMCs. The receptors originated from a man younger than 35 in good health and CMV-seronegative. Both conserved end residues are part of each CDR3. The D gene is left open where the match is weak.

CASSVAYDEQFF	TGTGCCAGCAGCGTAGCCTACGATGAGCAGTTCTTC	TRBJ2-1	TRBV9	-
CASSYGQDYGYTF	TGTGCCAGCAGCTATGGACAGGACTATGGCTACACCTTC	TRBJ1-2	TRBV7-9	TRBD1
CASSSIRLAGGETQYF	TGTGCCAGCAGCTCCATCCGACTAGCGGGGGGAGAGACCCAGTACTTC	TRBJ2-5	TRBV7-8	TRBD2
CASSYRGVGGEKLFF	TGTGCCAGCAGTTACCGTGGAGTAGGAGGGGAAAAACTGTTTTTT	TRBJ1-4	TRBV6-5	-
CASSLVGLDEKLFF	TGTGCCAGCAGCTTAGTGGGGCTTGATGAAAAACTGTTTTTT	TRBJ1-4	TRBV13	-
CASSRDSRDEQYF	TGTGCCAGTAGCCGAGACAGCAGGGACGAGCAGTACTTC	TRBJ2-7	TRBV19	-
CASRERGTGANTGELFF	TGTGCCAGCAGAGAACGGGGAACAGGGGCAAACACCGGGGAGCTGTTTTTT	TRBJ2-2	TRBV6-1	TRBD1
CASSLRGEAEAFF	TGTGCCAGCAGCCTTAGGGGCGAAGCTGAAGCTTTCTTT	TRBJ1-1	TRBV7-9	-
CASSLDLGQGTYNEQFF	TGTGCCAGCAGCTTAGACCTGGGACAGGGGACATACAATGAGCAGTTCTTC	TRBJ2-1	TRBV7-7	TRBD1
CASSHQLAGGPADTQYF	TGTGCCAGCAGCCACCAACTAGCGGGAGGACCGGCAGATACGCAGTATTTT	TRBJ2-3	TRBV7-2	TRBD2
CATSRDMITPGGEQFF	TGTGCCACCAGCAGAGATATGATTACCCCAGGGGGTGAGCAGTTCTTC	TRBJ2-1	TRBV15	TRBD1
CASSLRLLGRETQYF	TGTGCCAGCAGCTTACGTCTTCTGGGGCGGGAGACCCAGTACTTC	TRBJ2-5	TRBV7-9	-
CASSDGGLSYTDTQYF	TGCGCCAGCAGTGATGGGGGGTTATCTTACACAGATACGCAGTATTTT	TRBJ2-3	TRBV10-1	-
CASSPDATDRDEQFF	TGTGCCAGCAGCCCGGACGCTACGGACAGGGATGAGCAGTTCTTC	TRBJ2-1	TRBV7-9	TRBD1
CAWAAPSGGTDTQYF	TGTGCCTGGGCCGCGCCTAGCGGGGGTACAGATACGCAGTATTTT	TRBJ2-3	TRBV30	TRBD2
CASSRGPAQETQYF	TGTGCCAGCAGCAGAGGGCCAGCCCAAGAGACCCAGTACTTC	TRBJ2-5	TRBV7-2	-
CASSVRGANTGELFF	TGTGCCAGCAGCGTACGGGGAGCGAACACCGGGGAGCTGTTTTTT	TRBJ2-2	TRBV7-6	-
CAWSGGGLVYGYTF	TGTGCCTGGAGTGGCGGAGGACTGGTCTATGGCTACACCTTC	TRBJ1-2	TRBV30	-
CASSGSGKAVKETQYF	TGTGCCAGCAGCGGATCAGGGAAGGCGGTCAAAGAGACCCAGTACTTC	TRBJ2-5	TRBV13	-
CASSTKTGIGGYTF	TGTGCCAGTAGTACGAAGACAGGGATCGGTGGCTACACCTTC	TRBJ1-2	TRBV19	TRBD1
CASSQGGGPRTLKGYTF	TGCGCCAGCAGCCAAGGCGGAGGACCGAGGACCTTAAAAGGCTACACCTTC	TRBJ1-2	TRBV4-1	-
CASRGGGQLFF	TGTGCCAGCAGAGGGGGTGGACAACTGTTTTTT	TRBJ1-4	TRBV6-5	-
CASSLVLFGNQPQHF	TGTGCCAGCAGCTTAGTTCTTTTCGGGAATCAGCCCCAGCATTTT	TRBJ1-5	TRBV7-2	-
CAWGGVYNEQFF	TGTGCCTGGGGAGGGGTCTACAATGAGCAGTTCTTC	TRBJ2-1	TRBV30	-